Below, 13 T cell receptor beta chains from the same sample are listed, as sequenced in a study of cytomegalovirus exposure and HLA in healthy donors. Libraries were prepared by immunoSEQ multiplex PCR; TCRdb keeps only in-frame clonotypes and omits some of them. The sample shows about 250,000 clones, more than 85% of them seen only once. The sample was PBMCs. The receptors derive from a man aged 18-30 years in good health and CMV-seropositive.

The CDR3 reads CASIFETGGGTEAFF. DNA of the CDR3: TGTGCCAGCATATTCGAAACAGGGGGCGGCACTGAAGCTTTCTTT. The chain is built from TRBV2 and TRBJ1-1, with TRBD1 identical over 9 bases. The CDR3 runs 15 residues. Germline-derived CDR1 and CDR2 are SNHLY and FYNNEI. V gave up 7 bases and J gave up 4 bases; unmatched junction bases: 10.

This clone appeared once. The V gene is TRBV15, the J gene TRBJ1-5; 7 nucleotides agree with TRBD1. V shed 2 bases, J shed 0 bases, and the junction held 7 bases outside the gene matches. The CDR3 runs to 17 residues. The germline V gene encodes CDR1 LNHNV and CDR2 YYDKDF (reference sequence). The CDR3: CATSRRDRAHSNQPQHF. The CDR3 nucleotides are TGTGCCACCAGCAGACGAGACAGGGCCCATAGCAATCAGCCCCAGCATTTT.

The chain links TRBV5-1 to TRBJ2-1; 8 positions agree with TRBD1. This CDR3 is 14 amino acids long. Germline trimming cut 6 bases from V and 2 bases from J; bases unmatched to any gene: 4. Per germline, CDR1 SGHRS and CDR2 YFSETQ. The DNA of the CDR3 is TGCGCCAGCACCGGACAGGGCCCCTACAATGAGCAGTTCTTC. Its protein is CASTGQGPYNEQFF.

This sequence joins TRBV2 and TRBJ1-5; D ambiguous. V gave up 4 bases and J gave up 5 bases, with 12 bases separating them. The CDR3 sequence is 14 residues long. Per the germline V gene, CDR1 is SNHLY and CDR2 is FYNNEI. The CDR3 DNA sequence: TGTGCCAGCAGTGTCTTCAGTGCCGATCAGCCCCAGCATTTT. Translation: CASSVFSADQPQHF.

V usage is TRBV27 and J usage is TRBJ1-5, with D unclear. There are 15 residues in the CDR3. V was trimmed by 5 bases and J by 2 bases, leaving 13 bases between them. Looked up from germline, CDR1 is MNHEY and CDR2 is SMNVEV (reference sequence). CDR3 region: CASSGNVAGNQPQHF. The CDR3 DNA is TGTGCCAGCAGTGGGAACGTTGCCGGCAATCAGCCCCAGCATTTT.

The gene calls are TRBV6-5 and TRBJ2-5, with TRBD1 identical over 7 bases. Losses at the gene ends were 7 bases for V and 6 bases for J; bases not matched to a gene: 8. The CDR3 is 13 amino acids. The V gene's germline CDR1 is MNHEY and CDR2 SVGAGI. The CDR3 is CASTQTGVQTQYF. Written as DNA, the CDR3 is TGTGCCAGCACCCAAACAGGGGTGCAGACCCAGTACTTC.

This clone has just one count. V gene TRBV6-6 combines with J gene TRBJ1-2, with 8 bases matching TRBD1. CDR3 size: 15 residues. The germline CDR1 and CDR2 sequences are MNHNY and SVGAGI (reference sequence). J gave up 4 bases and V 2 bases, and 6 bases lay outside the gene matches. The CDR3 is CASSYPDREGYGYTF. CDR3 bases: TGTGCCAGCAGTTACCCGGACAGGGAGGGCTATGGCTACACCTTC.

CDR3 region: CAISESLGVQPQHF. Written as DNA, the CDR3 is TGTGCCATCAGTGAGTCGCTTGGGGTCCAGCCCCAGCATTTT. This chain connects TRBV10-3 to TRBJ1-5; D remains ambiguous. Per germline, CDR1 ENHRY and CDR2 SYGVKD. This CDR3 is 14 amino acids long. With 0 bases removed from V and 7 bases from J, the gap between germline ends came to 10 bases.

This clone has more than one count but fewer than ten. The chain combines TRBV7-9 with TRBJ1-2, with unresolved D. The CDR3 has 13 amino acids. The V end lost 0 bases, the J end lost 4 bases, and 6 bases lay between the germline ends. Germline V CDR1 and CDR2: SEHNR, FQNEAQ (reference sequence). The CDR3 nucleotides are TGTGCCAGCAGCTTAGCCGAGTCCTATGGCTACACCTTC. Its translation is CASSLAESYGYTF. The full variable domain, with the rest looked up from reference TRBV7-9 and TRBJ1-2, is DTGVSQNPRHKITKRGQNVTFRCDPISEHNRLYWYRQTLGQGPEFLTYFQNEAQLEKSRLLSDRFSAERPKGSFSTLEIQRTEQGDSAMYLCASSLAESYGYTFGSGTRLTVV.

The CDR3 DNA sequence: TGTGCCAGCAGTCGCTGGCCTAGCGGAGAAATGTACGAGCAGTACTTC. Translation: CASSRWPSGEMYEQYF. The chain joins TRBV7-2 to TRBJ2-7; TRBD2 agrees at 7 bases. V gave up 6 bases and J gave up 4 bases; unmatched junction bases: 15. The germline gives CDR1 SGHTA, CDR2 FQGNSA. This CDR3 comprises 16 residues.

The CDR3 region is CASSGGLAGDTQYF. CDR3 coding DNA: TGCGCCAGCAGCGGGGGACTAGCGGGAGATACGCAGTATTTT. This chain joins TRBV5-1 and TRBJ2-3; 12 bases line up with TRBD2. V trimming: 4 bases; J trimming: 5 bases; junction bases outside the gene matches: 2. The CDR3 is 14 amino acids. In germline, CDR1 is SGHRS, CDR2 YFSETQ. The full variable domain, its missing parts supplied by reference TRBV5-1 and TRBJ2-3, is KAGVTQTPRYLIKTRGQQVTLSCSPISGHRSVSWYQQTPGQGLQFLFEYFSETQRNKGNFPGRFSGRQFSNSRSEMNVSTLELGDSALYLCASSGGLAGDTQYFGPGTRLTVL.

The chain combines TRBV28 with TRBJ1-2; D may be TRBD1 (6 bases). The CDR3 is 15 amino acids. V was pared by 5 bases and J by 4 bases, with 17 bases between. CDR1 and CDR2 (germline): MDHEN, SYDVKM. The CDR3 here is CASSPPGGLGYGYTF. CDR3 nucleotides: TGTGCCAGCAGTCCCCCGGGGGGGCTGGGCTATGGCTACACCTTC.

The chain recombines TRBV30 with TRBJ2-1, with 11 bases that match TRBD2. Germline V gene sequence: CDR1 GTSNPN, CDR2 SVGIG (reference sequence). CDR3 length: 14 amino acids. The J segment lost 10 bases and the V segment lost 2 bases, leaving 7 bases of the junction unmatched. For the CDR3, the DNA is TGTGCCTGGAGTAGAACTAGCGGGAGAATAGAGCAGTTCTTC. This gives the protein CAWSRTSGRIEQFF.